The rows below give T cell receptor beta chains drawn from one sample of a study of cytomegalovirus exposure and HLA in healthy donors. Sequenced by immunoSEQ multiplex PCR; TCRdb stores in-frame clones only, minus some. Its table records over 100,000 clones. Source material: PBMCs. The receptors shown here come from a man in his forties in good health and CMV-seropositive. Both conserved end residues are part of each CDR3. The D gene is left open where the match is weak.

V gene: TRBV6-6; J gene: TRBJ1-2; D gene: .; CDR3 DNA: TGTGCCAGCAGATCCCCAGGGGTTGGCTACACCTTC; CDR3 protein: CASRSPGVGYTF
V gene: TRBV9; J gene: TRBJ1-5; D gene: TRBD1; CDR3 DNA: TGTGCCAGCAGCGTGGGGACAGGCGGACAGCCCCAGCATTTT; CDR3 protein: CASSVGTGGQPQHF
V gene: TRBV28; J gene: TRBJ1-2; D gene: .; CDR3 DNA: TGTGCCAGCAGTTTATATCCCGGGCAGGGCTATGGCTGCACCTTC; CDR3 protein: CASSLYPGQGYGCTF
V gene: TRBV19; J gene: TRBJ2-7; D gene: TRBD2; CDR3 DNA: TGTGCCAGTAGTATTAGAGGCTCAGCGGGGGGCTACGAGCAGTACTTC; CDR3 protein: CASSIRGSAGGYEQYF
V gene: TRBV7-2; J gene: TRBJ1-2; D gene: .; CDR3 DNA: TGTGCCAGCAGCCTCAGGGGCGTTAACTATGGCTACACCTTC; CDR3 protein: CASSLRGVNYGYTF
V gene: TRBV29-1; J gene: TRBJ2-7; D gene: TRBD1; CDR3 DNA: TGCAGCGTTGAAAGGGGGTCAGGGGGATCGTACGAGCAGTACTTC; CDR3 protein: CSVERGSGGSYEQYF
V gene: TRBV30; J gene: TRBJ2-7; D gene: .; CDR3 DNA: TGTGCCTGGAGTTCGAGCTACGAGCAGTACTTC; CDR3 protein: CAWSSSYEQYF
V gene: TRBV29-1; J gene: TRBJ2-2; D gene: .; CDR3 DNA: TGCAGCGTTGACGCGGGGTACACCGGGGAGCTGTTTTTT; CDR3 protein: CSVDAGYTGELFF
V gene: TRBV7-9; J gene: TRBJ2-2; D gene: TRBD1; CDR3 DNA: TGTGCCAGCAGCTCGGACAGGGGGCCTAACACCGGGGAGCTGTTTTTT; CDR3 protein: CASSSDRGPNTGELFF
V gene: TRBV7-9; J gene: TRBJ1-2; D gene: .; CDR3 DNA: TGTGCCAGCAGCCCAAAACAAGGTGGGCAGAACTATGGCTACACCTTC; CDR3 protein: CASSPKQGGQNYGYTF
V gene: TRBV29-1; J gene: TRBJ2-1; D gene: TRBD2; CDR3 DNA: TGCAGCGTGCCCCAACTAAAGGCGGGAGGGCCAGGTGAGCAGTTCTTC; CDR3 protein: CSVPQLKAGGPGEQFF
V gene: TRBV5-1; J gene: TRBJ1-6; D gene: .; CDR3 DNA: TGCGCCAGCAGCTTTTTGGCCTTCCCCAATTCACCCCTCCACTTT; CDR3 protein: CASSFLAFPNSPLHF
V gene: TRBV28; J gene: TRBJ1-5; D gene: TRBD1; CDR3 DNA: TGTGCCAGCAAGAAGGACAGGAGCAATCAGCCCCAGCATTTT; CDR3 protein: CASKKDRSNQPQHF
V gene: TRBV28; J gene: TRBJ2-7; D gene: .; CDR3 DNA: TGTGCCGGCGGCAGGGTAGGTCGCGAGCAGTACTTC; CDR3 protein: CAGGRVGREQYF
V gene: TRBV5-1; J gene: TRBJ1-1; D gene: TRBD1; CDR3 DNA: TGCGCCAGCAGCTCCTACTCCCCTGGGACAGGGACTTCGGGAGCTTTCTTT; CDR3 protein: CASSSYSPGTGTSGAFF
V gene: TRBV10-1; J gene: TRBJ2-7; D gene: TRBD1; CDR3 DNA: TGCGCCAGCAGTGCGACGACAGGGGCACGGTCTGAGCAGTACTTC; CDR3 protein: CASSATTGARSEQYF
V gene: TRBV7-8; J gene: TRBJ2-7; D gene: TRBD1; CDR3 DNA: TGTGCCAGCAGCTCTTATGGGTGGACAGGGCTCGACGAGCAGTACTTC; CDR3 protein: CASSSYGWTGLDEQYF